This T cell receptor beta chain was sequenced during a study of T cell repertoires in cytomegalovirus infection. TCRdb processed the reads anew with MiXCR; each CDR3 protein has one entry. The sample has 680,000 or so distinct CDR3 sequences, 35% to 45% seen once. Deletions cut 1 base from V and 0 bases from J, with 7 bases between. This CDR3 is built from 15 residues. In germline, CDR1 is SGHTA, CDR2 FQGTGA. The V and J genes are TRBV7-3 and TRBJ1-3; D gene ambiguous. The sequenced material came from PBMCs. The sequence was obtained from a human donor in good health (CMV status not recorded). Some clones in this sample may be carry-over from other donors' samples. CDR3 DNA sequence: TGTGCCAGCAGCTTAATAGCCGGCTCTGGAAACACCATATATTTT. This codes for CASSLIAGSGNTIYF.